This is a list of T cell receptor beta chains from one sample in a study of cytomegalovirus exposure and HLA in healthy donors. Using immunoSEQ multiplex PCR, the repertoire was profiled, and TCRdb retains in-frame clones only, with some absent. There are about 90,000 clones in the sample; about 70% occur only once, and around 1.9% lies in the top ten. The sample consisted of PBMCs. These receptors all stem from a man aged 25-45 years in good health and CMV-seronegative. Both conserved end residues are part of each CDR3. The D gene is left open where the match is weak. Clone size is stated in some rows and not others, as once, few, many or a class when expanded.

-	-	TRBV6-5	TRBJ1-5	CARSYSMTGGNQPQHF	TGTGCCCGCAGTTACTCGATGACCGGGGGCAATCAGCCCCAGCATTTT
-	few	TRBV19	TRBJ1-2	CASSIGDNNYGYTF	TGTGCCAGTAGTATAGGGGACAATAACTATGGCTACACCTTC
-	once	TRBV5-1	TRBJ2-7	CASSFGNYEQYF	TGCGCCAGCAGCTTCGGGAACTACGAGCAGTACTTC
-	-	TRBV6-5	TRBJ1-1	CASSFDRLNTEAFF	TGTGCCAGCAGCTTTGACAGGTTGAACACTGAAGCTTTCTTT
TRBD1	-	TRBV6-1	TRBJ2-7	CASSGQGATEQYF	TGTGCCAGCAGTGGTCAGGGGGCGACCGAGCAGTACTTC
-	-	TRBV4-2	TRBJ2-5	CASSVQTGVQETQYF	TGTGCCAGCAGCGTACAAACGGGGGTTCAAGAGACCCAGTACTTC
-	-	TRBV29-1	TRBJ2-7	CNHLGGTYEQYF	TGCAACCACCTCGGGGGTACCTACGAGCAGTACTTC
TRBD1	once	TRBV12-5	TRBJ2-2	CASGRGDRGNTGELFF	TGTGCTAGTGGCCGCGGGGACAGGGGAAACACCGGGGAGCTGTTTTTT
TRBD1	-	TRBV30	TRBJ2-2	CAWKGGAYTGELFF	TGTGCCTGGAAAGGGGGCGCATACACCGGGGAGCTGTTTTTT
TRBD2	once	TRBV9	TRBJ2-3	CASSTSGTVTDTQYF	TGTGCCAGCAGCACTAGCGGGACCGTCACAGATACGCAGTATTTT
-	few	TRBV6-6	TRBJ1-1	CASRNAGTRDTEAFF	TGTGCCAGCAGAAACGCCGGGACACGGGACACTGAAGCTTTCTTT
TRBD2	-	TRBV29-1	TRBJ2-5	CSVVAGQGVETQYF	TGCAGCGTTGTAGCGGGACAAGGGGTGGAGACCCAGTACTTC
-	few	TRBV30	TRBJ1-5	CAWSERGNQPQHF	TGTGCCTGGAGTGAAAGGGGGAATCAGCCCCAGCATTTT
-	once	TRBV5-5	TRBJ2-7	CASSPFGQSSYEQYF	TGTGCCAGCAGCCCGTTCGGACAGAGCTCCTACGAGCAGTACTTC
TRBD2	-	TRBV10-3	TRBJ2-7	CAISDGGGYEQYF	TGTGCCATCAGTGATGGGGGAGGGTACGAGCAGTACTTC
-	-	TRBV4-1	TRBJ1-5	CASSQGQFQPQHF	TGCGCCAGCAGCCAAGGTCAGTTTCAGCCCCAGCATTTT
-	few	TRBV11-2	TRBJ1-1	CASSFQAAGGEAFF	TGTGCCAGCAGCTTTCAGGCAGCGGGGGGTGAAGCTTTCTTT
TRBD1	-	TRBV27	TRBJ1-2	CASSPDRGATGYTF	TGTGCCAGCAGTCCCGACAGGGGAGCGACCGGCTACACCTTC
TRBD2	-	TRBV14	TRBJ2-1	CASSRPLSSGRVHEQFF	TGTGCCAGCAGCCGTCCCCTATCTAGCGGGAGGGTCCATGAGCAGTTCTTC
TRBD1	-	TRBV30	TRBJ2-2	CAWIMAGGTGELFF	TGTGCCTGGATAATGGCAGGGGGTACCGGGGAGCTGTTTTTT
TRBD1	few	TRBV30	TRBJ1-2	CAWRAAGQGAWSYTF	TGTGCCTGGAGAGCCGCGGGACAGGGGGCTTGGAGCTACACCTTC
TRBD1	few	TRBV5-1	TRBJ1-2	CASSSELPDREFGYGYTF	TGCGCCAGCAGCTCAGAACTCCCGGACAGGGAGTTCGGCTATGGCTACACCTTC
TRBD2	-	TRBV19	TRBJ2-7	CASSISGTRSEQYF	TGTGCCAGTAGTATCAGCGGGACTAGGAGCGAGCAGTACTTC
-	-	TRBV7-2	TRBJ1-4	CASSFQGQSEKLFF	TGTGCCAGCAGCTTTCAGGGCCAGAGTGAAAAACTGTTTTTT
TRBD2	-	TRBV12-5	TRBJ2-3	CASGLEVLAGGPRGTDTQYF	TGTGCTAGTGGTTTGGAGGTTCTAGCGGGAGGGCCCAGAGGGACAGATACGCAGTATTTT
TRBD1	once	TRBV27	TRBJ1-6	CASSGTGVWDSPLHF	TGTGCCAGCAGTGGGACAGGGGTATGGGATTCACCCCTCCACTTT
TRBD1	-	TRBV13	TRBJ1-1	CASSLGDRRLDTEAFF	TGTGCCAGCAGCTTAGGGGACAGGAGATTGGACACTGAAGCTTTCTTT
TRBD1	few	TRBV5-1	TRBJ1-4	CASSPGQGAEKLFF	TGCGCCAGCAGCCCGGGACAGGGCGCTGAAAAACTGTTTTTT
-	-	TRBV4-3	TRBJ1-3	CASSQQARTVGNTIYF	TGCGCCAGCAGCCAACAGGCCAGGACAGTCGGAAACACCATATATTTT
TRBD2	-	TRBV4-1	TRBJ2-7	CASSQSGRVTEQYF	TGCGCCAGCAGCCAAAGCGGGAGGGTCACCGAGCAGTACTTC
-	-	TRBV7-9	TRBJ2-1	CSSSSTPSGDEQFF	TGTTCCAGCAGCTCCACCCCGTCCGGGGATGAGCAGTTCTTC
-	few	TRBV30	TRBJ1-1	CAWSASGEAFF	TGTGCCTGGAGTGCCTCGGGTGAAGCTTTCTTT
-	once	TRBV4-3	TRBJ1-5	CASSQFRGEQPQHF	TGCGCCAGCAGCCAATTCAGGGGAGAGCAGCCCCAGCATTTT
TRBD2	few	TRBV5-1	TRBJ2-7	CASSLGLAGGLAYEQYF	TGCGCCAGCAGCTTGGGCCTAGCGGGAGGGCTAGCCTACGAGCAGTACTTC
-	-	TRBV13	TRBJ1-1	CASSLVRWTEAFF	TGTGCCAGCAGCTTAGTTCGGTGGACTGAAGCTTTCTTT
TRBD2	-	TRBV5-1	TRBJ2-7	CASSLSGGSYEQYF	TGCGCCAGCAGCTTGTCCGGGGGGTCCTACGAGCAGTACTTC
TRBD2	-	TRBV28	TRBJ2-1	CASSPGLAGPEFF	TGTGCCAGCAGTCCAGGACTAGCGGGACCTGAGTTCTTC
TRBD1	once	TRBV29-1	TRBJ1-1	CSVAGQGGCKTFF	TGCAGCGTGGCTGGACAGGGGGGTTGCAAAACTTTCTTT
TRBD1	once	TRBV28	TRBJ2-5	CASSLGQGKSQETQYF	TGTGCCAGCAGTTTGGGACAGGGTAAAAGCCAAGAGACCCAGTACTTC
TRBD1	once	TRBV9	TRBJ2-5	CASSPGTGGETQYF	TGTGCCAGCAGCCCCGGGACAGGGGGCGAGACCCAGTACTTC
-	-	TRBV7-8	TRBJ1-5	CASSSPGGAGNQPQHF	TGTGCCAGCAGCTCCCCCGGGGGTGCGGGCAATCAGCCCCAGCATTTT
-	-	TRBV11-1	TRBJ2-7	CASSFRAAGYEQYF	TGTGCCAGCAGCTTCCGAGCCGCGGGCTACGAGCAGTACTTC
TRBD1	-	TRBV2	TRBJ2-3	CASRRDRTTDTQYF	TGTGCCAGCAGAAGGGACAGGACCACAGATACGCAGTATTTT
-	few	TRBV7-9	TRBJ1-1	CASSLNGGQMNTEAFF	TGTGCCAGCAGCTTAAATGGGGGCCAGATGAACACTGAAGCTTTCTTT
-	-	TRBV7-2	TRBJ2-1	CASSLESGEQFF	TGTGCCAGCAGCTTAGAGAGTGGTGAGCAGTTCTTC
-	-	TRBV5-4	TRBJ2-1	CASSLESVNEQFF	TGTGCCAGCAGCTTGGAGTCAGTAAATGAGCAGTTCTTC
TRBD2	-	TRBV4-3	TRBJ2-5	CASSQDVSSAGIWETQYF	TGCGCCAGCAGCCAAGATGTATCCTCAGCGGGGATTTGGGAGACCCAGTACTTC
-	few	TRBV6-5	TRBJ2-3	CASSYNRVDTQYF	TGTGCCAGCAGCTACAACAGGGTTGATACGCAGTATTTT
TRBD2	few	TRBV7-9	TRBJ2-1	CASSLVLLAVNEQFF	TGTGCCAGCAGCTTAGTGCTACTAGCGGTAAATGAGCAGTTCTTC
TRBD2	-	TRBV27	TRBJ2-1	CASGQGLAYNEQFF	TGTGCCAGCGGTCAAGGACTAGCCTACAATGAGCAGTTCTTC
-	-	TRBV7-8	TRBJ2-5	CASSFSQETQYF	TGTGCCAGCAGTTTCAGTCAAGAGACCCAGTACTTC
-	-	TRBV29-1	TRBJ1-2	CSVDSQYNYGYTF	TGCAGCGTTGACTCACAATATAACTATGGCTACACCTTC
-	-	TRBV4-2	TRBJ2-3	CASSQGGPALRDTQYF	TGTGCCAGCAGCCAAGGGGGGCCGGCTCTCCGGGATACGCAGTATTTT
TRBD2	-	TRBV27	TRBJ2-7	CASSLNGGALSYEQYF	TGTGCCAGCAGTTTGAACGGGGGGGCTCTTTCCTACGAGCAGTACTTC
TRBD1	few	TRBV5-1	TRBJ1-3	CASSLSGTGGQRAGNTIYF	TGCGCCAGCAGCCTCTCCGGGACAGGGGGCCAACGGGCTGGAAACACCATATATTTT
-	-	TRBV7-9	TRBJ1-2	CASSLARDNYGYTF	TGTGCCAGCAGCTTAGCCAGGGATAACTATGGCTACACCTTC
TRBD1	-	TRBV2	TRBJ2-7	CAGEQGGNDEQYF	TGTGCCGGAGAACAGGGGGGTAACGACGAGCAGTACTTC